These T cell receptor beta chains were read from a single sample in a study of beta chain features in type 1 diabetes. Measured with immunoSEQ multiplex PCR; TCRdb has only the in-frame clones, and not every one. The table lists more than 100,000 clones, 9% of them singletons, with around 0.79% in the top ten. What was sequenced was central memory CD4+ T cells from blood. The receptors derive from a man younger than 40 with type 1 diabetes. Each CDR3 is given without its conserved first and last residue. Each record gives: J gene, V gene, CDR3 protein.

>TRBJ2-4|TRBV7-9
ASSPHGGGAAKNIQY
>TRBJ2-5|TRBV2
ASSDRGQAQETQY
>TRBJ2-2|TRBV29-1
SVNSGTDTGELF
>TRBJ2-1|TRBV30
AWNNGQTYNEQF
>TRBJ2-3|TRBV7-3
ASSPIGGAGDTQY
>TRBJ2-5|TRBV28
ASSLRGGGQETQY
>TRBJ1-6|TRBV5-1
ASSPGGDRGNSPLH
>TRBJ1-1|TRBV29-1
SVESAERTEAF
>TRBJ2-3|TRBV5-6
ASSLGGGTDTQY
>TRBJ2-3|TRBV15
ATSRDRVSTDTQY
>TRBJ1-1|TRBV7-3
ASSFQDATEAF
>TRBJ2-3|TRBV4-2
ASSQGTSGGDTQY
>TRBJ2-3|TRBV5-5
ASSPRQGANTDTQY
>TRBJ2-2|TRBV5-1
ASSWTGTGTGELF
>TRBJ2-4|TRBV7-2
ASSLGQGGIQY
>TRBJ1-4|TRBV30
AWTGATNEKLF
>TRBJ2-5|TRBV9
ASSVSGAGGRQETQY
>TRBJ1-6|TRBV5-1
ASSSEDRVSPLH
>TRBJ2-2|TRBV7-3
ASRSGGGANTGELF
>TRBJ2-3|TRBV15
ATSRDGTRWNTQY
>TRBJ2-3|TRBV28
ASRQRGRGGTDTQY
>TRBJ1-4|TRBV6-6
ASSPHDRDNEKLF
>TRBJ2-7|TRBV5-1
ASSPSTGSSYYEQY
>TRBJ2-3|TRBV29-1
SVGPGGAGTDTQY
>TRBJ1-2|TRBV28
ASRPTETYGYT
>TRBJ2-1|TRBV6-5
ASSYGTDSYNEQF
>TRBJ2-7|TRBV10-3
AISPYGPAGAEQY
>TRBJ2-2|TRBV15
ATSKGQGRTGELF
>TRBJ1-6|TRBV2
ASSERDTYNSPLH
>TRBJ2-5|TRBV4-2
ASSQDSARYSQETQY
>TRBJ2-1|TRBV28
ATCAAGESYNEQF
>TRBJ1-3|TRBV10-3
AISGTGRGNTIY
>TRBJ2-1|TRBV5-6
ASSLIRGTSGQDEQF
>TRBJ1-1|TRBV16
ASSQTGNTEAF
>TRBJ1-5|TRBV2
ASSDGTALNQPQH
>TRBJ1-2|TRBV4-1
ASSQVQGDNYGYT
>TRBJ1-1|TRBV29-1
SVRVSLARTEAF